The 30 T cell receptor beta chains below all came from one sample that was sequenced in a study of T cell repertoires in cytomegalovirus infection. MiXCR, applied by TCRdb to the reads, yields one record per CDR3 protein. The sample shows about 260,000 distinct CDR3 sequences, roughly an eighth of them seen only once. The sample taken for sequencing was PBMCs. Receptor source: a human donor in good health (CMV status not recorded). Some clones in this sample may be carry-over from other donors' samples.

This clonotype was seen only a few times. The CDR3 loop reads CSAIGTSGPEDTQYF. CDR3 bases: TGCAGTGCTATCGGGACTAGCGGACCCGAAGATACGCAGTATTTT. This rearrangement joins TRBV20-1 to TRBJ2-3; TRBD2 matches 11 bases. The CDR3 extends over 15 amino acids. Unmatched junction bases numbered 8, after V lost 4 bases and J lost 5 bases. Per the germline V gene, CDR1 is DFQATT and CDR2 is SNEGSKA (reference sequence).

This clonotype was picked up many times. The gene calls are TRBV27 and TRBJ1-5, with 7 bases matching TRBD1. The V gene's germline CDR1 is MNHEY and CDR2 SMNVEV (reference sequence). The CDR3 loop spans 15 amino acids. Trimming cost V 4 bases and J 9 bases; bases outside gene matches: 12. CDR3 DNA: TGTGCCAGCAGTTCCACAGGGGTAGGGATAACGCCCCAGCATTTT. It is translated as CASSSTGVGITPQHF.

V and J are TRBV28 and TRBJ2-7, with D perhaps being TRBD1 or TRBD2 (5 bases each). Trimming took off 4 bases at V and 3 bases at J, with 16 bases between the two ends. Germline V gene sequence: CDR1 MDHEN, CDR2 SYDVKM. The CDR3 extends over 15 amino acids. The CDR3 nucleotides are TGTGCCAGCAGTTCCTTACCCGAGAGGGGCTACGAGCAGTACTTC. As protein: CASSSLPERGYEQYF. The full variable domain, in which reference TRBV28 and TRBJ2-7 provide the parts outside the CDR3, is DVKVTQSSRYLVKRTGEKVFLECVQDMDHENMFWYRQDPGLGLRLIYFSYDVKMKEKGDIPEGYSVSREKKERFSLILESASTNQTSMYLCASSSLPERGYEQYFGPGTRLTVT.

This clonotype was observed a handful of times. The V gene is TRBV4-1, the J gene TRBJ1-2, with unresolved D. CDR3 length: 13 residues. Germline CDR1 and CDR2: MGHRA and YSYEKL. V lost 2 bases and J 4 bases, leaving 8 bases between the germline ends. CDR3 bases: TGCGCCAGCAGCCAATATACTCTCTATGGCTACACCTTC. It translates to CASSQYTLYGYTF.

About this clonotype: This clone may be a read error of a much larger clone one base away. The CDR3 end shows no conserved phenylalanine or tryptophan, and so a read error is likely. The CDR3: CASNVYGGPTYEQYL. The CDR3 region has the DNA TGTGCCAGCAACGTCTATGGCGGGCCTACCTACGAGCAGTACCTC. The chain combines TRBV7-2 with TRBJ2-7; D perhaps matches TRBD2 (5 bases). The germline V gene encodes CDR1 SGHTA and CDR2 FQGNSA. The CDR3 loop spans 15 amino acids. The V end was cut by 7 bases, the J end by 2 bases, with 18 bases between.

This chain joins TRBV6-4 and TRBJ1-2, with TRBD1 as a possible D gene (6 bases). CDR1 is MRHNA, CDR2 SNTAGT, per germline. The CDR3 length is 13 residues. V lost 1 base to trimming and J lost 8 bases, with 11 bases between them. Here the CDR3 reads CASSDLGAGGYTF. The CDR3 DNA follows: TGTGCCAGCAGTGACTTGGGGGCCGGGGGCTACACCTTC.

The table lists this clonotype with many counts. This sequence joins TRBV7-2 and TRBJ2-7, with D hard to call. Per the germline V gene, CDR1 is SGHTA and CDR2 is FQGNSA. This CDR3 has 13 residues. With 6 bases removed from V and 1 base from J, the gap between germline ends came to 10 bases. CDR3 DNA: TGTGCCAGCAGGAAGATAGGGTCCTACGAGCAGTACTTC. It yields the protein CASRKIGSYEQYF. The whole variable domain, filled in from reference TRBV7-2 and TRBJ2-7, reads GAGVSQSPSNKVTEKGKDVELRCDPISGHTALYWYRQSLGQGLEFLIYFQGNSAPDKSGLPSDRFSAERTGGSVSTLTIQRTQQEDSAVYLCASRKIGSYEQYFGPGTRLTVT.

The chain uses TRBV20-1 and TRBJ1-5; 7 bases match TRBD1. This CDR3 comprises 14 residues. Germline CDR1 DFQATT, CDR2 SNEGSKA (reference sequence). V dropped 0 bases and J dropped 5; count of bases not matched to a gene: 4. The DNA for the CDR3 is TGCAGTGCTAGAGATCGACAGGGCCATCAGCCCCAGCATTTT. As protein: CSARDRQGHQPQHF.

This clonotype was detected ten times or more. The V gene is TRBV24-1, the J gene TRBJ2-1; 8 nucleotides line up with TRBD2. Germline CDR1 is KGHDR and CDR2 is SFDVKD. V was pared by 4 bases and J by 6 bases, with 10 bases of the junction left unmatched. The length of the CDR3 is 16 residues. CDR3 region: CATSDGRTSPLNEQFF. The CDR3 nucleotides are TGTGCCACCAGTGACGGTCGGACTAGCCCTCTCAATGAGCAGTTCTTC.

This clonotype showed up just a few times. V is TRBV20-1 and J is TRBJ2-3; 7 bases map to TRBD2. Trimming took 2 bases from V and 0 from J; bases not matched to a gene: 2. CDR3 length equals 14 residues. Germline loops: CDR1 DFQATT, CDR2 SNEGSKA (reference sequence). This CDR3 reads CSARSAGSTDTQYF. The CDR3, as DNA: TGCAGTGCTAGATCAGCGGGGAGCACAGATACGCAGTATTTT.

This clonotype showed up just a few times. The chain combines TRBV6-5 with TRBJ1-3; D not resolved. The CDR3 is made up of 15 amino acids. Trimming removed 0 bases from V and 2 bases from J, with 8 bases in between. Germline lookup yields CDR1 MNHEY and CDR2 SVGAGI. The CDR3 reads CASSYSAGTGNTIYF. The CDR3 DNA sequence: TGTGCCAGCAGTTACTCGGCGGGAACTGGAAACACCATATATTTT.

CDR3 nucleotide sequence: TGTGCCAGCAGCGCGAGGACGACCGGTGGAGATACGCAGTATTTT. Translating it yields CASSARTTGGDTQYF. The gene calls are TRBV7-2 and TRBJ2-3; D remains unclear. From germline, CDR1 is SGHTA and CDR2 FQGNSA. The CDR3 spans 15 residues. The ends were cut back, 5 bases at V and 5 bases at J, with 17 bases in the middle.

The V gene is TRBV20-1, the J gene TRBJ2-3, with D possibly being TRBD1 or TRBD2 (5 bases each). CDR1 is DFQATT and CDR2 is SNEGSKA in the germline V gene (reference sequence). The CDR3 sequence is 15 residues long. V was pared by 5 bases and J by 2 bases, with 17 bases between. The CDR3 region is CSAAPQRGNTDTQYF. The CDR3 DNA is TGCAGTGCTGCCCCCCAGAGGGGCAACACAGATACGCAGTATTTT.

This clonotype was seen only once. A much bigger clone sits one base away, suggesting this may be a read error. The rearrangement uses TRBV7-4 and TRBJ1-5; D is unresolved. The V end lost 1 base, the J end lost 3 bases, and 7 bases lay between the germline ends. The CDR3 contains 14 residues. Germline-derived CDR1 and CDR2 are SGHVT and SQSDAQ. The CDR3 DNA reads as TGTGCCAGCAGCTTAGGAGCGACCAATCAGCCCCAGCATTTT. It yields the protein CASSLGATNQPQHF.

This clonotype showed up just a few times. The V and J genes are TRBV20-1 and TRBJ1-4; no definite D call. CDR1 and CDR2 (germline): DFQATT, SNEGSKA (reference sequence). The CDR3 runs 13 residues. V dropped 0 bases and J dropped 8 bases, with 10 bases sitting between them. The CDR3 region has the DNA TGCAGTGCTAGAGAAGTTGGGGTCGAAAAACTGTTTTTT. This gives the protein CSAREVGVEKLFF.

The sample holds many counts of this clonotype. CDR3 region: CASSFRDRVHEQYF. The CDR3 region has the DNA TGTGCCAGCAGCTTCCGGGACAGGGTACACGAGCAGTACTTC. V and J are TRBV7-2 and TRBJ2-7; TRBD1 matches 9 bases. Trimming cost V 3 bases and J 5 bases; bases outside gene matches: 5. Germline CDR1 reads SGHTA; CDR2 reads FQGNSA. The CDR3 totals 14 residues. Combining the CDR3 with reference TRBV7-2 and TRBJ2-7 gives the whole variable domain GAGVSQSPSNKVTEKGKDVELRCDPISGHTALYWYRQSLGQGLEFLIYFQGNSAPDKSGLPSDRFSAERTGGSVSTLTIQRTQQEDSAVYLCASSFRDRVHEQYFGPGTRLTVT.

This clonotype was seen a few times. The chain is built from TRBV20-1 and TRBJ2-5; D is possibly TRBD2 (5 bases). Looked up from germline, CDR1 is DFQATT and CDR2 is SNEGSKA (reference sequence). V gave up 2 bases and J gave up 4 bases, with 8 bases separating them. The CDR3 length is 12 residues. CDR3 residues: CSARLGGETQYF. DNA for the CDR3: TGCAGTGCTAGACTTGGAGGAGAGACCCAGTACTTC.

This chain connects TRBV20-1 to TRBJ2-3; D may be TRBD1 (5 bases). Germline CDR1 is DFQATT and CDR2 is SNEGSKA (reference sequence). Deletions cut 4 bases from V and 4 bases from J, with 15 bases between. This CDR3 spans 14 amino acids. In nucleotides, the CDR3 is TGCAGTGCTACCCCGTTAGGGGCCGCAGATACGCAGTATTTT. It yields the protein CSATPLGAADTQYF.

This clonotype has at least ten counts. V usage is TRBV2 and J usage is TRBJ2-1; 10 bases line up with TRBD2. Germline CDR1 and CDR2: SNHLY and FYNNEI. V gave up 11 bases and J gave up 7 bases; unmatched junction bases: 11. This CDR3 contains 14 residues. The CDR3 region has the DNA TGTGCCCGCCGGGATAGCGGGGGGTCGAATGAGCAGTTCTTC. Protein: CARRDSGGSNEQFF. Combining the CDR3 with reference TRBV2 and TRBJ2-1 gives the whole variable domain EPEVTQTPSHQVTQMGQEVILRCVPISNHLYFYWYRQILGQKVEFLVSFYNNEISEKSEIFDDQFSVERPDGSNFTLKIRSTKLEDSAMYFCARRDSGGSNEQFFGPGTRLTVL.

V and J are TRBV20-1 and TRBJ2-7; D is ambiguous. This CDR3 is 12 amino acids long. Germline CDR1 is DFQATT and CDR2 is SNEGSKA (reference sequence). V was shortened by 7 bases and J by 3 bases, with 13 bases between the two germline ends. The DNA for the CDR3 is TGCAGTGGCCGCCCCGAGGTCTACGAGCAGTACTTC. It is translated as CSGRPEVYEQYF.

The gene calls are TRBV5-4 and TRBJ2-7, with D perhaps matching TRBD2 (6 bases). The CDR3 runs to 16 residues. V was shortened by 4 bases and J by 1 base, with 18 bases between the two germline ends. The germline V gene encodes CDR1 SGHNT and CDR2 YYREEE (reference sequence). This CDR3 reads CASSPPGSGSSYEQYF. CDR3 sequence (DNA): TGTGCCAGCAGCCCGCCTGGGAGCGGGTCGTCCTACGAGCAGTACTTC.

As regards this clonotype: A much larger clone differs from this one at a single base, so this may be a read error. The CDR3 coding sequence is TGTGCCAGCAGACCACGGACGGGTATGAACACTGAAGCTTTCTTT. Translated, it gives CASRPRTGMNTEAFF. The chain recombines TRBV5-8 with TRBJ1-1, with D uncertain. Between the trimmed V and J ends, which lost 5 bases and 0 bases, there was a span of 14 bases. The germline V gene encodes CDR1 SGHTS and CDR2 YDEGEE. This CDR3 region has 15 residues.

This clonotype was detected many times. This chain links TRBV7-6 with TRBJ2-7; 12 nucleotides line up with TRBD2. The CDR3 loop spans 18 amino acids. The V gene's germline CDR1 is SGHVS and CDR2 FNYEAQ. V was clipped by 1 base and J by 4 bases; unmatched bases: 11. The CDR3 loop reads CASSLEASGRAPQYEQYF. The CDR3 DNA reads TGTGCCAGCAGCTTAGAGGCTAGCGGGAGGGCCCCCCAGTACGAGCAGTACTTC.

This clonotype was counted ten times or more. CDR3 in amino acids: CASSLEERGGDRELFF. DNA of the CDR3: TGTGCCAGCAGCTTAGAGGAGCGGGGGGGCGACAGGGAGCTGTTTTTT. The chain employs TRBV7-2 and TRBJ2-2; 10 bases fit TRBD2. The trim removed 1 base at V and 9 bases at J, leaving 8 bases unmatched. The germline V gene encodes CDR1 SGHTA and CDR2 FQGNSA. The CDR3 has 16 amino acids.

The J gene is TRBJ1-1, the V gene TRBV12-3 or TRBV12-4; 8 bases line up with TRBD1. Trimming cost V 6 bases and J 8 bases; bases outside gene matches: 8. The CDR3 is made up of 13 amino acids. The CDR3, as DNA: TGTGCCAGCAGCCAAAGGAGACAGGGGGAAGCTTTCTTT. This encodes CASSQRRQGEAFF.

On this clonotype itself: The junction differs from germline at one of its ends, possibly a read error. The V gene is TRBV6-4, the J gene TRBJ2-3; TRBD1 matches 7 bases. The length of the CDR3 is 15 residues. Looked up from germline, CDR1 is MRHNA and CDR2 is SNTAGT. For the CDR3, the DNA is TGTGCCAGCAGCTTGACAGGGATGCGCACAGATACGCAGAATTTT. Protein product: CASSLTGMRTDTQNF.

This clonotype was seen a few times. Here the CDR3 reads CASSYTGTLARQYF. The CDR3 DNA reads TGTGCCAGCAGTTATACCGGGACCCTGGCTAGGCAGTATTTT. The gene calls are TRBV6-2 or TRBV6-3 and TRBJ2-3, with D possibly being TRBD1 or TRBD2 (5 bases each). The CDR3 is 14 amino acids. Trimming cost V 3 bases and J 11 bases, with 18 bases left between them. Germline CDR1 reads MNHEY; CDR2 reads SVGEGT.

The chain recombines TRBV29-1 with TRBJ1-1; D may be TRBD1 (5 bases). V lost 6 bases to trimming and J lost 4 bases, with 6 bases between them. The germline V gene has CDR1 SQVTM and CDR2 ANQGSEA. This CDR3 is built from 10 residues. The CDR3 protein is CSVGGTEAFF. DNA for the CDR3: TGCAGCGTCGGGGGCACTGAAGCTTTCTTT.

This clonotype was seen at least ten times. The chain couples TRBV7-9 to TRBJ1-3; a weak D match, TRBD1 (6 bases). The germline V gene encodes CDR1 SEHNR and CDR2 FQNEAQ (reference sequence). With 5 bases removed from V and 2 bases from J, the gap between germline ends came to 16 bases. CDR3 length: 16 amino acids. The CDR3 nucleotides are TGTGCCAGCAGCCTATCAGGGGAAAGAGCTGGAAACACCATATATTTT. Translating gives CASSLSGERAGNTIYF.

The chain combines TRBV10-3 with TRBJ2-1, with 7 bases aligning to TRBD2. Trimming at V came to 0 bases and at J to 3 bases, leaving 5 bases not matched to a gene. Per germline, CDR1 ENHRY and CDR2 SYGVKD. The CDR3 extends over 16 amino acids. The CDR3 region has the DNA TGTGCCATCAGTGAGTCGGCCGGGAGGAACTACAATGAGCAGTTCTTC. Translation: CAISESAGRNYNEQFF.